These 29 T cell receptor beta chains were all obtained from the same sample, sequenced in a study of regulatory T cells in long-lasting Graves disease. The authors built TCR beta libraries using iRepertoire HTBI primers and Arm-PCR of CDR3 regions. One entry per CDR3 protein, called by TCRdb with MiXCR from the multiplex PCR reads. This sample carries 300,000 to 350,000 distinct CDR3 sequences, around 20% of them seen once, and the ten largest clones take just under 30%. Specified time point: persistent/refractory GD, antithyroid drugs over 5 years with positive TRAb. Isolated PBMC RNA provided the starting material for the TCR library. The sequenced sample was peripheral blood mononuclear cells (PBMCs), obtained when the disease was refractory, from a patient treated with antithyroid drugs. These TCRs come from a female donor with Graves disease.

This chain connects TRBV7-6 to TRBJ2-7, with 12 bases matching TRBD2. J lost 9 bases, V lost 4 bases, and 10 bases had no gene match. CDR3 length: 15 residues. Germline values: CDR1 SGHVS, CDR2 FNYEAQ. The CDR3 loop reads CASSSRTSGILWQYF. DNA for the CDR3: TGTGCCAGCAGCTCTCGGACTAGCGGGATCCTATGGCAGTACTTC.

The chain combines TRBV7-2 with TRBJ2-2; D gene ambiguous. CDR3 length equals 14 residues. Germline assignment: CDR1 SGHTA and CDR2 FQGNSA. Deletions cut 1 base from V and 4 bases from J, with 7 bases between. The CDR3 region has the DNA TGTGCCAGCAGCTTAGTGGTTCCCACCGGGGAGCTGTTTTTT. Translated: CASSLVVPTGELFF. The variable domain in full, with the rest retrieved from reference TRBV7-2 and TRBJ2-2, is GAGVSQSPSNKVTEKGKDVELRCDPISGHTALYWYRQSLGQGLEFLIYFQGNSAPDKSGLPSDRFSAERTGGSVSTLTIQRTQQEDSAVYLCASSLVVPTGELFFGEGSRLTVL.

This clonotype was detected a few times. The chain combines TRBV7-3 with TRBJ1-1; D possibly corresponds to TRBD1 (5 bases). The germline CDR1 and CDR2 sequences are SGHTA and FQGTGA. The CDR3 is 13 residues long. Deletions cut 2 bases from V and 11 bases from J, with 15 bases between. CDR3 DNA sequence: TGTGCCAGCAGCTTAGAGTGGGGGTCCGGGGCTTTCTTT. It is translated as CASSLEWGSGAFF.

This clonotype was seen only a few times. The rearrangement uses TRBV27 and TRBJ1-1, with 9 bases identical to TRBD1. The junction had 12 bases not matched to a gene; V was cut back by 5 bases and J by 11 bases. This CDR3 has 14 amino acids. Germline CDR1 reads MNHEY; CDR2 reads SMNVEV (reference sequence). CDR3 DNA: TGTGCCAGCAGTCCGGGGACAGGGAAAATTGAGGCTTTCTTT. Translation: CASSPGTGKIEAFF.

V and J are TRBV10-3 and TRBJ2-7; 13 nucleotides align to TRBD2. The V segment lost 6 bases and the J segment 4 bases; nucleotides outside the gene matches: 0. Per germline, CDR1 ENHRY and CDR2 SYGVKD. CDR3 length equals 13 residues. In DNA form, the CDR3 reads TGTGCCATCAGGGGACTAGCGGGGTACGAGCAGTACTTC. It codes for CAIRGLAGYEQYF.

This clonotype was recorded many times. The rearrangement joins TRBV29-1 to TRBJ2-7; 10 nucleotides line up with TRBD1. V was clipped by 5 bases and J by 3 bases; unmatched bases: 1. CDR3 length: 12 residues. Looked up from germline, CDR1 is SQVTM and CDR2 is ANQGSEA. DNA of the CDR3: TGCAGCGTTAGGACAGGGGGCTACGAGCAGTACTTC. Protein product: CSVRTGGYEQYF.

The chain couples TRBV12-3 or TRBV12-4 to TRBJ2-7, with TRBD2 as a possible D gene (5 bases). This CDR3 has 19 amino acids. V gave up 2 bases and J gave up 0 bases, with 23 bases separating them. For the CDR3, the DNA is TGTGCCAGCAGTTTATGGTGGACTCGGTCTTCCTACAACTCCTACGAGCAGTACTTC. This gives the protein CASSLWWTRSSYNSYEQYF.

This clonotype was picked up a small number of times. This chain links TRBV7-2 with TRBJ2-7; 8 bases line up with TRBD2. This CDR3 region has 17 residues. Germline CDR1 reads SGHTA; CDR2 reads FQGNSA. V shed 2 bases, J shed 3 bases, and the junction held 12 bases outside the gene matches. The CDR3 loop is CASSLRVAGREVYEQYF. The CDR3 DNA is TGTGCCAGCAGCTTAAGGGTAGCGGGGAGAGAGGTCTACGAGCAGTACTTC.

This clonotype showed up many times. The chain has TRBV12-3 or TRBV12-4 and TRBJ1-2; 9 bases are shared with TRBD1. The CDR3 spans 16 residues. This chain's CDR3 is CAAGPGQGPSNYGYTF. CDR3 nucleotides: TGTGCTGCCGGGCCGGGACAGGGACCTTCTAACTATGGCTACACCTTC.

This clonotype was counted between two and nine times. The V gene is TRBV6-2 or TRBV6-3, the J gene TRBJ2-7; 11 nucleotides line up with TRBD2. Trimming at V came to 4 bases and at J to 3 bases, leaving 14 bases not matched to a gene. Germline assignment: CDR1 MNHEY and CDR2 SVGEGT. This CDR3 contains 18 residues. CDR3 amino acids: CASSWSLAGGHGDYEQYF. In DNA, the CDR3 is TGTGCCAGCAGTTGGAGTCTAGCGGGGGGACACGGGGACTACGAGCAGTACTTC.

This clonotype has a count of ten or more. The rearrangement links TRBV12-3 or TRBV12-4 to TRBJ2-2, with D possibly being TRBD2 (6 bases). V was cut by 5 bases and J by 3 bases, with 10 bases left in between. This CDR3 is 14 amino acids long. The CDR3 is CASSDGGYTGELFF. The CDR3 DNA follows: TGTGCCAGCAGTGACGGGGGTTACACCGGGGAGCTGTTTTTT.

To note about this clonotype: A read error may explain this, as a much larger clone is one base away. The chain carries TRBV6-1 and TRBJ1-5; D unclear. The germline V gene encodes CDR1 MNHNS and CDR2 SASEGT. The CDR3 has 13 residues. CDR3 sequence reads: CAGSLDILQPQHF. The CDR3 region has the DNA TGTGCCGGCAGTCTAGACATCCTACAGCCCCAGCATTTT.

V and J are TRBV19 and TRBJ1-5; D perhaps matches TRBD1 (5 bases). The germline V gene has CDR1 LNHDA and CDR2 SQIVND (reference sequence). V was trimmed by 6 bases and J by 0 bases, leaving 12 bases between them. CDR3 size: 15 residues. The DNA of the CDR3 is TGTGCCAGTAGCTATACAGGCTATAGCAATCAGCCCCAGCATTTT. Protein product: CASSYTGYSNQPQHF.

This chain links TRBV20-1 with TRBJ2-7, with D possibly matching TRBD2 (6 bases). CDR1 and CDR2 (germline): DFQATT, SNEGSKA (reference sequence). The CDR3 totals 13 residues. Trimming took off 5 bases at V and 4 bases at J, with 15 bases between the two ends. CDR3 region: CSAPGLNLYEQYF. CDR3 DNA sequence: TGCAGTGCTCCGGGACTGAACCTTTACGAGCAGTACTTC.

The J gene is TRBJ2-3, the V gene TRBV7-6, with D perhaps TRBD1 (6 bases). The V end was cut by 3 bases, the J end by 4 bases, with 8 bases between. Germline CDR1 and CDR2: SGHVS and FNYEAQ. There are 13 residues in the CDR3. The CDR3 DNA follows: TGTGCCAGCAGCTTTGGGGGCGCAGATACGCAGTATTTT. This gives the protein CASSFGGADTQYF.

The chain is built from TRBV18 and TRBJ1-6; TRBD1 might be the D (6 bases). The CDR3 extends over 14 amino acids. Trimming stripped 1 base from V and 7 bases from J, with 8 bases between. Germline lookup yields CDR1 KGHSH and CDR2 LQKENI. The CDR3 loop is CASSPRQANSPLHF. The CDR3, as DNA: TGTGCCAGCTCACCACGACAGGCAAATTCACCCCTCCACTTT.

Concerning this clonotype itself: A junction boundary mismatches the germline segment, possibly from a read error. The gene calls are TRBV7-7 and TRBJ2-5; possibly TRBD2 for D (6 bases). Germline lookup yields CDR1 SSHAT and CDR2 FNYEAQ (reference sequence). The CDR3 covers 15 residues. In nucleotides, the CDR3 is TGTGCTAGCAGCTTATGGGCGGGACGGGGGGAGACCCAGTACTTC. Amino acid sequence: CASSLWAGRGETQYF.

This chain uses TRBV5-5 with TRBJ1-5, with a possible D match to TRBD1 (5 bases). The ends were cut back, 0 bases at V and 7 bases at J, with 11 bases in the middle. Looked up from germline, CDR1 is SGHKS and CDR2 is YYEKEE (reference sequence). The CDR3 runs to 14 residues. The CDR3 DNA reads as TGTGCCAGCAGCTTGGGTTGGCGGGGGCAGCCCCAGCATTTT. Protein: CASSLGWRGQPQHF.

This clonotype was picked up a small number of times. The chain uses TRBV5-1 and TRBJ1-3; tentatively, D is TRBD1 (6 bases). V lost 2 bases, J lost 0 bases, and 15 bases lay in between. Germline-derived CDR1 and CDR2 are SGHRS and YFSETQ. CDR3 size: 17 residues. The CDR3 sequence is CASSFGGQAISGNTIYF. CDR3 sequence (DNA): TGCGCCAGCAGCTTTGGGGGCCAGGCCATCTCTGGAAACACCATATATTTT.

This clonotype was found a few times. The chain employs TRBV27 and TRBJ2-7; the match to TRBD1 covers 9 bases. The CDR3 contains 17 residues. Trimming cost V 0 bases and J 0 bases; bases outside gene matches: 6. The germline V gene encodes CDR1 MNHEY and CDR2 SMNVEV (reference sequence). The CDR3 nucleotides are TGTGCCAGCAGTTTATCCCCCGGGACAGGGATCTCCTACGAGCAGTACTTC. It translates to CASSLSPGTGISYEQYF.

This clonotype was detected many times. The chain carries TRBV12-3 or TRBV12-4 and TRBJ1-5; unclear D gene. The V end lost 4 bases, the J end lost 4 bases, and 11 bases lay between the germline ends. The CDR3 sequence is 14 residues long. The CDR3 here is CASSYGVVNQPQHF. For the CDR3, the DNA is TGTGCCAGCAGTTACGGGGTTGTTAATCAGCCCCAGCATTTT.

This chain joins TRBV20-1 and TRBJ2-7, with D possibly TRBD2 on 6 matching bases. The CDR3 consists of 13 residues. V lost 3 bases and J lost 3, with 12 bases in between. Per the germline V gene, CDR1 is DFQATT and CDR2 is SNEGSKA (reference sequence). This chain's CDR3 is CSARLARDYEQYF. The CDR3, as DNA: TGCAGTGCTAGGCTAGCGAGGGACTACGAGCAGTACTTC.

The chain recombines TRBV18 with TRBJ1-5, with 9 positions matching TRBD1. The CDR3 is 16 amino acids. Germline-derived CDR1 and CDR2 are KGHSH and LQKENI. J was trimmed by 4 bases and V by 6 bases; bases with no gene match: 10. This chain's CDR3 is CASSPATGGKNQPQHF. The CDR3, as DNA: TGTGCCAGCTCTCCCGCGACAGGGGGAAAGAATCAGCCCCAGCATTTT.

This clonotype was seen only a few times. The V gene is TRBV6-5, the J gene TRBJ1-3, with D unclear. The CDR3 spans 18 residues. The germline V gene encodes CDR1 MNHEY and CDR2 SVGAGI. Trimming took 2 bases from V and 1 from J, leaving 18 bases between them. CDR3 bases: TGTGCCAGCAGTTACGTGCCTCTCATGGGCCCTTCTGGAAACACCATATATTTT. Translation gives CASSYVPLMGPSGNTIYF.

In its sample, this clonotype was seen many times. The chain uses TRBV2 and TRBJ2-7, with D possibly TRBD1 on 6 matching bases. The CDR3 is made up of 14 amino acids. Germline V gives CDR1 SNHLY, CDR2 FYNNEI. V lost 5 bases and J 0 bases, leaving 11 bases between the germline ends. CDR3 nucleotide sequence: TGTGCCAGCAGTTGGACAGCCACCTCCTACGAGCAGTACTTC. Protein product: CASSWTATSYEQYF.

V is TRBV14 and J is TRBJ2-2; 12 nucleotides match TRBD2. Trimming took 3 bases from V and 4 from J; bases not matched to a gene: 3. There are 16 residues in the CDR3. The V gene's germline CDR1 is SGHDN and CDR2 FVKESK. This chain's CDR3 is CASSHPGLAGTGELFF. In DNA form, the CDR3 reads TGTGCCAGCAGCCACCCGGGACTAGCGGGCACCGGGGAGCTGTTTTTT.

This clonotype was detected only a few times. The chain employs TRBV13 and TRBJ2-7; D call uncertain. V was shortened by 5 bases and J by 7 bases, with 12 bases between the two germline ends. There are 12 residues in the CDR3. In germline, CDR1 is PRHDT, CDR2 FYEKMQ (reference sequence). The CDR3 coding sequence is TGTGCCAGCAGCCAGACACGTTTTGAGCAGTACTTC. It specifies CASSQTRFEQYF.

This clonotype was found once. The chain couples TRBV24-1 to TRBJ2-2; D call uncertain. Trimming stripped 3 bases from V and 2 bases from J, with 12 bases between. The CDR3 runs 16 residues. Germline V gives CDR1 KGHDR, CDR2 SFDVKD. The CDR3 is CATSDRDKKNTGELFF. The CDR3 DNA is TGTGCCACCAGTGATCGAGACAAAAAAAACACCGGGGAGCTGTTTTTT.

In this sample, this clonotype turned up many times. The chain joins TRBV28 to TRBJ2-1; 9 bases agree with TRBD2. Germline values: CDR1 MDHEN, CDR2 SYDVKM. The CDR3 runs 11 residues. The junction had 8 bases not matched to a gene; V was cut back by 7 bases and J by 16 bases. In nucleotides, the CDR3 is TGTGCCAGCACCAATAGCGGGAGCGGATTCTTC. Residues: CASTNSGSGFF.